Below, 14 T cell receptor beta chains from the same sample are listed, as sequenced in a study of identical twins' blood T cells. TCRdb re-called the 5' RACE reads through MiXCR, storing one row per CDR3 protein. The repertoire holds 350,000 to 400,000 distinct CDR3 sequences, 28% seen once, with about 6% in the top ten. Material: PBMCs. These receptors were taken from a woman aged 18-49 years in good health.

This clonotype was counted many times. This rearrangement joins TRBV12-5 to TRBJ1-5; possibly TRBD1 for D (5 bases). The V end was cut by 0 bases, the J end by 7 bases, with 13 bases between. Germline-derived CDR1 and CDR2 are LGHNT and FRNRAP. This CDR3 is built from 15 residues. CDR3 region: CASGLVGVQRQPQHF. CDR3 nucleotides: TGTGCTAGTGGTTTGGTAGGGGTCCAAAGGCAGCCCCAGCATTTT.

In the case of this clonotype: One end of the junction varies from germline; a read error may be responsible. The genes are TRBV6-1 and TRBJ1-3; D uncertain. Germline CDR1 reads MNHNS; CDR2 reads SASEGT. The CDR3 is 18 amino acids. Here the CDR3 reads CASGETLIRRTSGNTIYF. CDR3 nucleotides: TGTGCCAGCGGTGAAACCCTCATCAGACGGACCTCTGGAAACACCATATATTTT.

J is TRBJ1-1 and V is TRBV6-2 or TRBV6-3; D call uncertain. Germline-derived CDR1 and CDR2 are MNHEY and SVGEGT. V was cut by 4 bases and J by 2 bases, with 8 bases left in between. The CDR3 is made up of 13 amino acids. Here the CDR3 DNA reads TGTGCCAGCAGTTGGGGATTCAACACTGAAGCTTTCTTT. Translated, it gives CASSWGFNTEAFF.

This clonotype has more than one count but fewer than ten. J is TRBJ1-1 and V is TRBV20-1; D unclear. The CDR3 spans 13 residues. Trimming took 6 bases from V and 8 from J, leaving 19 bases between them. The V gene's germline CDR1 is DFQATT and CDR2 SNEGSKA (reference sequence). The CDR3 sequence: CSAEPPYGTEAFF. The CDR3 DNA sequence: TGCAGTGCCGAACCCCCGTATGGTACCGAAGCTTTCTTT.

As regards this clonotype: This may come from a read error, since a much larger clone is one base off. The chain uses TRBV2 and TRBJ2-7; 8 bases are a match to TRBD2. The germline V gene has CDR1 SNHLY and CDR2 FYNNEI. The CDR3 is made up of 14 amino acids. The CDR3 DNA sequence: TGTGCCAACAGTGCGCTAGCGGGTGCCTACGAGCAGTACTTC. Its translation: CANSALAGAYEQYF.

The rearrangement links TRBV29-1 to TRBJ2-4; D may correspond to TRBD1 or TRBD2 (6 bases each). The CDR3 sequence is 14 residues long. Germline loops: CDR1 SQVTM, CDR2 ANQGSEA. V lost 7 bases, J lost 5 bases, and 18 bases lay in between. The CDR3 reads CSAALMGGENIQYF. CDR3 in DNA: TGCAGCGCGGCTTTAATGGGGGGCGAAAACATTCAGTACTTC.

The chain is built from TRBV25-1 and TRBJ2-7; D unresolved. Trimming removed 2 bases at V and 1 base at J, with 15 bases between. CDR1 is MGHDK and CDR2 is SYGVNS in the germline V gene. There are 16 residues in the CDR3. CDR3 coding DNA: TGTGCCAGCAGTGAAGTAATGGGCAGGTTTTCCTACGAGCAGTACTTC. This encodes CASSEVMGRFSYEQYF.

This clonotype was counted between two and nine times. This rearrangement joins TRBV4-1 to TRBJ1-2; unclear D gene. V lost 0 bases, J lost 8 bases, and 13 bases lay in between. This CDR3 has 14 amino acids. Germline CDR1 reads MGHRA; CDR2 reads YSYEKL. In nucleotides, the CDR3 is TGCGCCAGCAGCCAAGAAACCACCTTGGGAGGCTACACCTTC. Protein sequence: CASSQETTLGGYTF.

A note on this clonotype: Germline and junction disagree at one end, which may indicate a read error. The chain employs TRBV6-6 and TRBJ2-1; D is unclear. Germline CDR1 and CDR2: MNHNY and SVGAGI (reference sequence). This CDR3 spans 16 amino acids. The CDR3 spells CASSPLPGASYNGQFF. The CDR3 DNA follows: TGTGCCAGCAGTCCCCTTCCGGGCGCTTCCTACAATGGGCAGTTCTTC.

This clonotype has only a few counts. The CDR3, as DNA: TGTGCCAGCAGTTACCACCCCCGTGGGGGACTCGATGGCTACACCTTC. Encoded protein: CASSYHPRGGLDGYTF. V is TRBV6-5 and J is TRBJ1-2; D possibly corresponds to TRBD1 (5 bases). The CDR3 extends over 16 amino acids. Per the germline V gene, CDR1 is MNHEY and CDR2 is SVGAGI. The V end lost 2 bases, the J end lost 6 bases, and 19 bases lay between the germline ends.

This clonotype showed up just once. V and J are TRBV6-5 and TRBJ1-2, with a tentative D call TRBD1 (5 bases). The CDR3 consists of 13 residues. Germline-derived CDR1 and CDR2 are MNHEY and SVGAGI. V was trimmed by 11 bases and J by 4 bases, leaving 17 bases between them. The CDR3 nucleotides are TGTGCCTACACTGGATCGGGGGGCTATGGCTACACCTTC. Protein sequence: CAYTGSGGYGYTF.

This clonotype was recorded many times. The chain recombines TRBV20-1 with TRBJ2-7; 8 bases fit TRBD1. Germline assignment: CDR1 DFQATT and CDR2 SNEGSKA (reference sequence). Trimming cost V 7 bases and J 4 bases; bases outside gene matches: 15. This CDR3 is built from 15 residues. In DNA, the CDR3 is TGCAGTGTTAGGAGAAACAGGGGGACCTCATACGAGCAGTACTTC. Translating it yields CSVRRNRGTSYEQYF.

The genes are TRBV29-1 and TRBJ2-7; no clear D gene. V was pared by 3 bases and J by 5 bases, with 11 bases between. This CDR3 is 12 amino acids long. Germline loops: CDR1 SQVTM, CDR2 ANQGSEA. The CDR3 sequence: CSVEFDGNEQYF. The CDR3, as DNA: TGCAGCGTTGAGTTCGATGGAAACGAGCAGTACTTC.

As concerns this clonotype: A single base separates this from a much larger clone, so it may be a read error. The missing conserved phenylalanine or tryptophan at the end of this CDR3 makes a read error likely. The chain has TRBV6-1 and TRBJ1-6; maybe TRBD1 (5 bases). V was pared by 4 bases and J by 7 bases, with 11 bases between. The CDR3 runs 14 residues. Germline assignment: CDR1 MNHNS and CDR2 SASEGT. CDR3 in amino acids: CASSGTSGNSPLHY. The CDR3 DNA follows: TGTGCCAGCAGTGGGACATCGGGGAATTCACCCCTCCACTAT.